This T cell receptor beta chain derives from a study of blood T cell repertoires in COVID-19. Across the study: Samples representing acute and convalescent COVID-19 were sourced from the United States, Italy and Spain. PBMCs, B-cell-depleted T cells, or T cells provided the cDNA or gDNA that made up the material.

The CDR3 spans 16 residues. Under the authors' procedure: Reference gene primer amplification in the assay estimated nucleated cell counts. Here immunoSEQ multiplex PCR was the method, and the copy in TCRdb shows in-frame clones only, minus some. The D gene and trimming were derived from the DNA, and the V and J assignments and clone size from that table. Here the sample spans around 98,000 clones, 82% being singletons. This rearrangement joins TRBV21-1 to TRBJ2-2; the table calls TRBD1, which could not be checked here. TRBV21-1 counts as a pseudogene. The source of this sequence is a man between 65 and 80 years old with active or convalescent COVID-19. Sequences were obtained from peripheral blood. The DNA for the CDR3 is TGTGCCAGCAGCAAAGACGGGACAGGGGCCACCGGGGAGCTGTTTTTT. It is translated as CASSKDGTGATGELFF.